This TCR beta chain was obtained from a study of blood T cells in healthy people across ages (dated by TCRdb to between 2014 and 2017). Concerning the study at large: In model experiments, template switching captured roughly one uniquely barcoded TCR beta cDNA molecule for every two T cells. To track age-related changes in TCR beta repertoire diversity, the study relied on deep sequencing normalized with unique cDNA molecular identifiers. The donors were divided into four age groups: young (average around 16 years), middle-aged (around 41), aged (about 60) and long-lived (around 80). To avoid experimental bias, donors of different ages were randomly spread across the sequencing lanes. The study analyzed two additional independent replicas of 1 million unique cDNA reads from the same blood draw for two donors, one aged 18 to 29 and one aged 80 or older.

Library preparation employed 5' RACE. Data came from an Illumina HiSeq 2500. A second PCR of about 6 to 12 cycles was performed with a sample-barcoded 5' primer and a J-beta primer mix. A template-switch 5' adaptor carrying 12 random nucleotides introduced a unique molecular identifier onto each TCR beta cDNA molecule. Each sample yielded at least 2.5 million CDR3-containing paired-end reads. First-strand cDNA was synthesized from all RNA with the Mint cDNA synthesis kit, primed by a TRBC-specific oligonucleotide. All cDNA was treated with uracil-DNA glycosylase and then went through a first 18-cycle PCR with the universal primers M1SS and BC2_uni_R. On the authors' methods: Each sample was normalized by randomly selecting 1 million high-quality reads, each carrying a distinct molecular identifier. Reads sharing molecular identifiers were discarded rather than binned into consensus sequences. MiTCR, set to a Q25 quality threshold and the strictest error-elimination algorithm, was used for CDR3 identification, clonotype clustering and error correction. A nonparametric unseen species model with Euler transformation was used to estimate lower-bound total TCR beta diversity. The public reads were reprocessed in TCRdb via fastp at Q25 and MiXCR, keeping in-frame beta chains. Rows merge per CDR3 protein into single entries with the most common DNA and genes. The V and J calls shown here were made by TCRdb, not taken from the authors' results. This sample gives 1.5 million to 2 million distinct CDR3 sequences in total; around 48% of them show up just once. The ten largest clones take up around 2.1% of the sample.

Taken from cysteine to phenylalanine, the CDR3 has 14 residues. The DNA shown is the 42-base CDR3, in frame from base 1. For CDR1 and CDR2, the germline V gene (reference sequence) lists DFQATT and SNEGSKA. The V end gives up 3 bases and the J end 9 bases, leaving 6 bases in the junction not matched to a gene. This clonotype occurred a few times. The target of this receptor is not known. The record has no base qualities; no much larger clone is one base away. Donors were 39 systemically healthy Caucasian individuals from Russia aged roughly 6 to 95 years. Each donor gave approximately 9.3 milliliters of peripheral blood, collected into EDTA-treated Vacutainer tubes. Ficoll-Paque density-gradient centrifugation was used to isolate PBMCs, with at least 7 million obtained per sample. Total RNA, at least 6 micrograms per sample, was extracted from PBMCs with Trizol reagent. The percentages of naive CD45RAhigh/CD27high T cells were determined by flow cytometry on a PBMC aliquot from every donor.

The full study reports these points: Estimates of total diversity based on one million sequenced T cells were regarded as lower bounds and as underestimates. Conclusive comparison of naive and antigen-experienced compartments was prevented by the profiling of bulk unsorted PBMCs. As age increased, observed TCR beta diversity per million T cells dropped in a roughly linear way, and a significant reduction was already evident by age about 40. Compared with the aged group, the long-lived group had more naive CD4+ T cells, fewer expanded clones and increased TCR diversity, a pattern suggesting age selection. The CMV infection status of donors was not known, potentially confounding age-related changes in expanded clonotypes. The percentage of naive T cells measured by flow cytometry correlated strongly with observed TCR beta diversity.

Rearrangement joined TRBV20-1 to TRBJ2-3, with 13 junctional bases fitting TRBD2. The sequenced material came from blood. The receptor was derived from a woman aged 35 to 49 in good health. The DNA sequence follows: TGCAGTGCTAGCCCCTCGGGACTAGCGGGGACGCAGTATTTT. This sequence encodes CSASPSGLAGTQYF.